Each of the 18 T cell receptor beta chains below was sequenced from the same sample in a study of blood T cells in healthy people across ages. The authors ran a second PCR of about 6 to 11 cycles using a sample-barcoded 5' primer and a J-beta primer mix. Using its own MiXCR run on the 5' RACE reads, TCRdb lists one record per CDR3 protein. The sample includes about 900,000 distinct CDR3 sequences, around 48% seen only once; the top ten take roughly 13%. The specimen was blood. The receptors were gathered from a man younger than 45 in good health.

The rearrangement uses TRBV5-1 and TRBJ2-5; tentative D call: TRBD2 (5 bases). The germline V and J ends were trimmed by 7 bases and 11 bases, with 12 bases remaining between them. The CDR3 loop spans 10 amino acids. Looked up from germline, CDR1 is SGHRS and CDR2 is YFSETQ. Written as DNA, the CDR3 is TGCGCCAGCGGAGGAACTGAGCAGTACTTC. Encoded protein: CASGGTEQYF. The complete variable domain, with remaining parts taken from reference TRBV5-1 and TRBJ2-5, reads KAGVTQTPRYLIKTRGQQVTLSCSPISGHRSVSWYQQTPGQGLQFLFEYFSETQRNKGNFPGRFSGRQFSNSRSEMNVSTLELGDSALYLCASGGTEQYFGPGTRLLVL.

This chain connects TRBV6-1 to TRBJ2-5; a weak D match, TRBD1 (7 bases). CDR1 and CDR2 from the germline V gene are MNHNS and SASEGT. The CDR3 covers 14 residues. Trimming shortened V by 4 bases and J by 5 bases, and 14 bases separated the two germline ends. This CDR3 is CASSGQGGQETQYF. The CDR3 nucleotides read TGTGCCAGCAGTGGACAGGGAGGACAGGAGACCCAGTACTTC.

The chain has TRBV24-1 and TRBJ1-5; D is unresolved. Germline lookup yields CDR1 KGHDR and CDR2 SFDVKD. Trimming cost V 1 base and J 3 bases, with 12 bases left between them. The CDR3 length is 16 residues. This CDR3 is CATSDLTDGYNQPQHF. The CDR3 DNA is TGTGCCACCAGTGATTTAACAGATGGGTACAATCAGCCCCAGCATTTT.

This rearrangement joins TRBV12-3 or TRBV12-4 to TRBJ1-2; 7 nucleotides match TRBD1. This CDR3 is built from 13 residues. With 5 bases clipped from V and 3 bases from J, the junction kept 3 bases outside the gene matches. The CDR3 bases are TGTGCCAGCAGTGTGGGACAGCACTATGGCTACACCTTC. This sequence encodes CASSVGQHYGYTF.

The sample holds a few counts of this clonotype. V is TRBV12-3 or TRBV12-4 and J is TRBJ1-2, with D perhaps TRBD1 (6 bases). The CDR3 is 12 residues long. V lost 7 bases and J lost 6, with 12 bases in between. The CDR3 nucleotides are TGTGCCAGCAATAGGCCAGGGGATGGCTACACCTTC. Translated, it gives CASNRPGDGYTF.

The chain is built from TRBV6-2 or TRBV6-3 and TRBJ2-5; D is unclear. The J call may be faulty, since TRBJ2-7 better matches the DNA end. In germline, CDR1 is MNHEY, CDR2 SVGEGT. The CDR3 totals 11 residues. Here the CDR3 reads CASSERGEQYF. The CDR3, as DNA: TGTGCCAGCAGTGAGAGAGGCGAGCAGTACTTC.

This chain links TRBV5-1 with TRBJ2-7; 8 bases map to TRBD1. This CDR3 spans 15 amino acids. Germline CDR1 and CDR2: SGHRS and YFSETQ. V gave up 0 bases and J gave up 4 bases; unmatched junction bases: 6. The CDR3 DNA is TGCGCCAGCAGCTTGGAGGGCCAGGGGGCGTACGAGCAGTACTTC. It is translated as CASSLEGQGAYEQYF.

This clonotype was observed many times. A read error is possible here, since a much larger clone lies one base away. The chain carries TRBV3-1 and TRBJ1-2; D is possibly TRBD1 (6 bases). V lost 4 bases and J lost 8, with 20 bases in between. The CDR3 consists of 15 residues. Germline assignment: CDR1 LGHDT and CDR2 YNNKEL (reference sequence). The CDR3 reads CASSRARSTGRGYTF. DNA for the CDR3: TGTGCCAGCAGCCGGGCACGATCGACAGGACGAGGCTACACCTTC. The full variable domain, completed using reference TRBV3-1 and TRBJ1-2, is DTAVSQTPKYLVTQMGNDKSIKCEQNLGHDTMYWYKQDSKKFLKIMFSYNNKELIINETVPNRFSPKSPDKAHLNLHINSLELGDSAVYFCASSRARSTGRGYTFGSGTRLTVV.

V gene TRBV12-3 or TRBV12-4 combines with J gene TRBJ2-1; 7 bases align to TRBD2. The CDR3 is made up of 12 amino acids. Trimming took 3 bases from V and 14 from J; bases not matched to a gene: 7. CDR3 DNA: TGTGCCAGCAGTTTCGGGGGAGGGGAAAAGTTCTTC. Amino acid sequence: CASSFGGGEKFF.

Only a few counts were recorded for this clonotype. This chain links TRBV6-2 or TRBV6-3 with TRBJ2-1; 9 nucleotides match TRBD2. CDR1 is MNHEY and CDR2 is SVGEGT in the germline V gene. Trimming at V came to 6 bases and at J to 5 bases, leaving 11 bases not matched to a gene. This CDR3 region has 16 residues. The CDR3: CASRSPIAGANNEQFF. CDR3 nucleotides: TGTGCCAGCAGAAGCCCCATAGCGGGGGCGAACAATGAGCAGTTCTTC.

The V and J genes are TRBV27 and TRBJ2-5; D is undetermined. The ends were cut back, 9 bases at V and 1 base at J, with 15 bases in the middle. The CDR3 has 14 residues. Germline V gene data show CDR1 as MNHEY and CDR2 as SMNVEV (reference sequence). Written as DNA, the CDR3 is TGTGCCAGATACGTCCCGGCCCTCCAAGAGACCCAGTACTTC. It specifies CARYVPALQETQYF.

The V gene is TRBV2, the J gene TRBJ1-5, with D perhaps matching TRBD1 (6 bases). V was clipped by 7 bases and J by 4 bases, with 11 bases between them. This CDR3 has 13 residues. Germline V gene data show CDR1 as SNHLY and CDR2 as FYNNEI. The CDR3 nucleotides read TGTGCCAGCAAACGGACAGAGAATCAGCCCCAGCATTTT. Protein product: CASKRTENQPQHF.

The chain has TRBV12-3 or TRBV12-4 and TRBJ1-5; a possible D gene is TRBD1 (5 bases). Trimming left V 3 bases short and J 2 bases short, with 8 bases between. The CDR3 extends over 14 amino acids. The chain's CDR3 is CASSFEGGNQPQHF. CDR3 nucleotides: TGTGCCAGCAGTTTTGAAGGGGGCAATCAGCCCCAGCATTTT.

The chain recombines TRBV4-2 with TRBJ2-7; 8 positions match TRBD1. CDR3 length: 13 amino acids. Germline V lookup: CDR1 LGHNA, CDR2 YNFKEQ. Trimming at V came to 10 bases and at J to 3 bases, leaving 8 bases not matched to a gene. The CDR3 DNA reads TGTGCCATCGAGGGCGACAGGGGCTACGAGCAGTACTTC. Amino acid sequence: CAIEGDRGYEQYF.

This clonotype was recorded only once. At one of its ends the junction is not consistent with the germline gene, which may arise from a read error. The rearrangement uses TRBV30 and TRBJ2-7; D is undetermined. The CDR3 extends over 14 amino acids. The germline V gene encodes CDR1 GTSNPN and CDR2 SVGIG (reference sequence). CDR3 amino acids: CAWTPLGSSYKQYF. The DNA for the CDR3 is TGTGCCTGGACCCCCCTTGGCAGCTCCTACAAGCAGTACTTT. Based on the CDR3 plus reference TRBV30 and TRBJ2-7, the full variable domain is SQTIHQWPATLVQPVGSPLSLECTVEGTSNPNLYWYRQAAGRGLQLLFYSVGIGQISSEVPQNLSASRPQDRQFILSSKKLLLSDSGFYLCAWTPLGSSYKQYFGPGTRLTVT.

This clonotype was observed a handful of times. The chain joins TRBV20-1 to TRBJ2-7; D is possibly TRBD2 (7 bases). The CDR3 is 13 amino acids. Germline V gene data show CDR1 as DFQATT and CDR2 as SNEGSKA (reference sequence). The V gene lost 4 bases and the J gene lost 6 bases, with 16 bases spanning the gap. CDR3 in DNA: TGCAGTGCTACCGAGGGGGGGGGTCTCGAGCAGTACTTC. The encoded protein is CSATEGGGLEQYF.

The chain recombines TRBV12-3 or TRBV12-4 with TRBJ2-7, with D possibly being TRBD1 (6 bases). V lost 8 bases, J lost 2 bases, and 13 bases lay in between. The CDR3 is made up of 13 amino acids. The CDR3 sequence: CASSAGQPYEQYF. CDR3 in DNA: TGTGCCAGCTCTGCTGGACAGCCCTACGAGCAGTACTTC.

This clonotype was picked up a small number of times. This rearrangement joins TRBV28 to TRBJ2-1; 8 positions agree with TRBD1. This CDR3 has 17 amino acids. Germline values: CDR1 MDHEN, CDR2 SYDVKM. Trimming at V came to 2 bases and at J to 0 bases, leaving 6 bases not matched to a gene. The CDR3 bases are TGTGCCAGCAGTTTACCTCAGGGGGCCAGCTCCTACAATGAGCAGTTCTTC. Translating gives CASSLPQGASSYNEQFF.